These 6 T cell receptor beta chains were sequenced from one sample in a study of blood T cell repertoires in COVID-19. Clones were sequenced by immunoSEQ multiplex PCR, and TCRdb holds only the in-frame ones, with some missing. The sample carries about 200,000 clones, approximately 86% recorded once. The specimen sequenced was PBMCs or T cells enriched from blood (not recorded which). The receptors were sampled from a woman aged 40 to 55 with acute COVID-19.

V and J are TRBV28 and TRBJ2-2; perhaps TRBD1 as D (6 bases). CDR3 length: 16 amino acids. Trimming stripped 7 bases from V and 0 bases from J, with 15 bases between. Germline values: CDR1 MDHEN, CDR2 SYDVKM. CDR3 sequence reads: CASKTPGHTNTGELFF. For the CDR3, the DNA is TGTGCCAGCAAAACCCCGGGACATACGAACACCGGGGAGCTGTTTTTT.

This rearrangement joins TRBV24-1 to TRBJ2-1, with 10 nucleotides matching TRBD1. The germline gives CDR1 KGHDR, CDR2 SFDVKD. V shed 7 bases, J shed 7 bases, and the junction held 15 bases outside the gene matches. This CDR3 has 17 residues. The CDR3 reads CATSRGPPGTGVNEQFF. As DNA, the CDR3 is TGTGCCACCAGCCGCGGGCCTCCCGGGACAGGGGTGAATGAGCAGTTCTTC.

The chain is built from TRBV2 and TRBJ1-5, with 7 bases that match TRBD1. CDR3 length equals 13 residues. The germline V gene has CDR1 SNHLY and CDR2 FYNNEI. Unmatched junction bases numbered 2, after V lost 6 bases and J lost 3 bases. CDR3 loop: CASRGQLNQPQHF. CDR3 in DNA: TGTGCCAGCAGGGGACAGCTCAATCAGCCCCAGCATTTT.

The chain recombines TRBV11-2 with TRBJ2-2; 12 bases line up with TRBD2. The CDR3 sequence is 18 residues long. J gave up 4 bases and V 5 bases, and 11 bases lay outside the gene matches. Germline CDR1 is SGHAT and CDR2 is FQNNGV. The CDR3 bases are TGTGCCAGCAGCCAGACTAGCGGGAGTCGTCGTAGCACCGGGGAGCTGTTTTTT. It specifies CASSQTSGSRRSTGELFF. Full variable domain (missing parts from reference TRBV11-2 and TRBJ2-2): EAGVAQSPRYKIIEKRQSVAFWCNPISGHATLYWYQQILGQGPKLLIQFQNNGVVDDSQLPKDRFSAERLKGVDSTLKIQPAKLEDSAVYLCASSQTSGSRRSTGELFFGEGSRLTVL.

This chain links TRBV5-1 with TRBJ2-6, with D perhaps TRBD1 (5 bases). V lost 0 bases and J lost 0, with 13 bases in between. The CDR3 has 18 residues. Germline CDR1 SGHRS, CDR2 YFSETQ. In DNA form, the CDR3 reads TGCGCCAGCAGCTTGGCCTTACGGCAGGGCTCTGGGGCCAACGTCCTGACTTTC. This translates into CASSLALRQGSGANVLTF.

The rearrangement links TRBV3-1 (or the pseudogene TRBV3-2) to TRBJ2-1; D is unresolved. CDR3 length: 16 residues. Germline V lookup: CDR1 LGHDT, CDR2 YNNKEL (reference sequence). The V gene lost 0 bases and the J gene lost 4 bases, with 13 bases spanning the gap. The CDR3 is CASSQEIAASYNEQFF. The DNA of the CDR3 is TGTGCCAGCAGCCAAGAGATTGCGGCCTCTTACAATGAGCAGTTCTTC.